The 8 T cell receptor beta chains below all came from one sample that was sequenced in a study of T cell repertoires in cytomegalovirus infection. Their specific antigens are unknown. From the reads, TCRdb called clonotypes with MiXCR, one entry per CDR3 protein. This sample carries about 740,000 distinct CDR3 sequences, around 30% of them seen once, and the ten largest clones take about 18%. The sample consisted of cultured PBMCs, taken from culture after CMV antigen stimulation. The receptor set was obtained from a human donor in good health (CMV status not recorded). Some clones in this sample may be carry-over from other donors' samples.

This clonotype was counted ten times or more. This sequence joins TRBV7-8 and TRBJ2-5, with D perhaps TRBD1 or TRBD2 (5 bases each). The CDR3 spans 16 residues. V lost 5 bases and J 5 bases, leaving 21 bases between the germline ends. CDR1 SGHVS and CDR2 FQNEAQ come from the germline V gene. This CDR3 reads CASSRRWGLRGETQYF. CDR3 DNA sequence: TGTGCCAGCAGCCGTCGTTGGGGCCTCCGCGGGGAGACCCAGTACTTC.

V usage is TRBV20-1 and J usage is TRBJ2-1; D may be TRBD1 (6 bases). The CDR3 loop spans 14 amino acids. Germline CDR1 DFQATT, CDR2 SNEGSKA (reference sequence). Trimming took 6 bases from V and 4 from J, leaving 16 bases between them. In DNA, the CDR3 is TGCAGTGCATACGGGACAAATGAATACAATGAGCAGTTCTTC. Translation gives CSAYGTNEYNEQFF.

The chain carries TRBV5-6 and TRBJ2-5, with D maybe TRBD2 (6 bases). Trimming shortened V by 3 bases and J by 5 bases, and 14 bases separated the two germline ends. The CDR3 consists of 14 residues. Germline loops: CDR1 SGHDT, CDR2 YYEEEE. The CDR3 loop is CASSSSRETETQYF. CDR3 nucleotides: TGTGCCAGCAGCTCCTCCCGGGAGACGGAGACCCAGTACTTC.

The genes are TRBV11-3 and TRBJ2-1; 9 bases are a match to TRBD2. CDR3 length: 15 residues. Germline V lookup: CDR1 SGHNT, CDR2 YENEEA. Trimming cost V 2 bases and J 8 bases; bases outside gene matches: 7. This chain's CDR3 is CASSLSAGGPDEQFF. The CDR3 nucleotides read TGTGCCAGCAGCTTATCGGCGGGAGGGCCAGATGAGCAGTTCTTC.

V is TRBV5-8 and J is TRBJ1-5; 7 bases map to TRBD1. The trim removed 4 bases at V and 1 base at J, leaving 17 bases unmatched. CDR3 size: 19 residues. Germline V gives CDR1 SGHTS, CDR2 YDEGEE. CDR3 DNA: TGTGCCAGCAGCCCTTCGAGGCCCTCGAAGACAGGGAGCAATCAGCCCCAGCATTTT. This codes for CASSPSRPSKTGSNQPQHF.

This clonotype came up many times. The rearrangement joins TRBV7-2 to TRBJ2-3; tentative D call: TRBD2 (5 bases). CDR3 length equals 13 residues. Trimming removed 8 bases from V and 1 base from J, with 10 bases in between. Germline V lookup: CDR1 SGHTA, CDR2 FQGNSA. In DNA, the CDR3 is TGTGCCAGCGCCGTCGGGGGCACAGATACGCAGTATTTT. Residues: CASAVGGTDTQYF.

As concerns this clonotype: A read error may produce the germline difference seen at one junction end. The V and J genes are TRBV20-1 and TRBJ2-1; D is uncertain. Germline CDR1 is DFQATT and CDR2 is SNEGSKA (reference sequence). The CDR3 consists of 12 residues. The CDR3 loop is CSPRVSYNEQFF. The CDR3 DNA reads as TGCAGTCCTAGGGTGTCCTACAATGAGCAGTTCTTC.

This clonotype was observed at least ten times. The CDR3 is CASTSPGGIVANTEAFF. Written as DNA, the CDR3 is TGTGCCAGCACCTCTCCGGGAGGAATTGTGGCGAACACTGAAGCTTTCTTT. J is TRBJ1-1 and V is TRBV7-2; D ambiguous. V was shortened by 7 bases and J by 1 base, with 22 bases between the two germline ends. Germline V CDR1 and CDR2: SGHTA, FQGNSA. This CDR3 region has 17 residues. The variable domain in full, completed from reference TRBV7-2 and TRBJ1-1, reads GAGVSQSPSNKVTEKGKDVELRCDPISGHTALYWYRQSLGQGLEFLIYFQGNSAPDKSGLPSDRFSAERTGGSVSTLTIQRTQQEDSAVYLCASTSPGGIVANTEAFFGQGTRLTVV.